This T cell receptor (beta chain) appears in the sequencing data of a study of blood T cell repertoires in COVID-19. Overall study context: The analysed material was cDNA or gDNA that came from T cells, B-cell-depleted T cells, or PBMCs.

Some clones are missing from TCRdb's copy, which holds only in-frame ones; the method was immunoSEQ multiplex PCR. The sample yields roughly 360,000 clones, around 83% seen once. Participants' reported clinical history set cohort assignment. CDR3 length: 15 residues. V lost 7 bases and J lost 0; bases outside the gene matches: 8. CDR1 and CDR2 (germline): SNHLY, FYNNEI. This chain links TRBV2 with TRBJ1-2; 7 nucleotides align to TRBD1. This TCR was recovered from a woman in her forties or fifties who had recovered from COVID-19. Sample: PBMCs or T cells enriched from blood (not recorded which). The CDR3 region has the DNA TGTGCCAGCACAATACGCGGGACAGCTAACTATGGCTACACCTTC. Protein sequence: CASTIRGTANYGYTF.